This T cell receptor beta chain was obtained from a study of cytomegalovirus exposure and HLA in healthy donors. Study as a whole: The 110 or so validation repertoires, a later analysis reported, used the same platform as the roughly 610 first-cohort repertoires. Study observations and caveats: Within the 90 to 150 validation repertoires, first-cohort TCR clusters tended to co-occur, according to a later analysis. Most TCR sequences were rare, but some public TCRs occurred in many donors.

The CDR3 extends over 12 amino acids. Trimming cost V 6 bases and J 2 bases, with 8 bases left between them. The germline gives CDR1 LNHDA, CDR2 SQIVND (reference sequence). Using immunoSEQ multiplex PCR, the repertoire was profiled, and TCRdb retains in-frame clones only, with some absent. Among under 250,000 clones listed, 85% to 95% were seen once. This clone was seen a handful of times. Its antigen is as yet unknown. Sample: PBMCs. The chain joins TRBV19 to TRBJ2-7; a weak D match, TRBD1 (6 bases). The TCR originated in a young woman in good health and CMV-seronegative. The CDR3 DNA sequence: TGTGCCAGTAGGGGGGCAGCCTACGAGCAGTACTTC. This sequence encodes CASRGAAYEQYF.